This T cell receptor beta chain derives from a study of memory CD8 T cells in hepatitis C reinfection. Regarding time point: late/post reinfection, 12 to 24 weeks after detection. TCR sequencing was done directly ex vivo on sorted cells, without expansion in vitro. Profiling relied on immunoSEQ multiplex PCR, and the TCRdb table lists in-frame clones only, not all of them. The sample includes about 46,000 clones, 89% of them seen just once. Per germline, CDR1 SGHTS and CDR2 YDEGEE. This CDR3 comprises 14 residues. Trimming shortened V by 4 bases and J by 4 bases, and 14 bases separated the two germline ends.

The sequenced material came from naive CD8+ T cells sorted from blood. The sequence derives from a man aged 18 to 30 with hepatitis C virus infection. The V gene is TRBV5-8, the J gene TRBJ1-1; D not certain. The CDR3 DNA reads as TGTGCCAGCAGCGTTGGAGGTTCTGGCACTGAAGCTTTCTTT. Encoded protein: CASSVGGSGTEAFF.